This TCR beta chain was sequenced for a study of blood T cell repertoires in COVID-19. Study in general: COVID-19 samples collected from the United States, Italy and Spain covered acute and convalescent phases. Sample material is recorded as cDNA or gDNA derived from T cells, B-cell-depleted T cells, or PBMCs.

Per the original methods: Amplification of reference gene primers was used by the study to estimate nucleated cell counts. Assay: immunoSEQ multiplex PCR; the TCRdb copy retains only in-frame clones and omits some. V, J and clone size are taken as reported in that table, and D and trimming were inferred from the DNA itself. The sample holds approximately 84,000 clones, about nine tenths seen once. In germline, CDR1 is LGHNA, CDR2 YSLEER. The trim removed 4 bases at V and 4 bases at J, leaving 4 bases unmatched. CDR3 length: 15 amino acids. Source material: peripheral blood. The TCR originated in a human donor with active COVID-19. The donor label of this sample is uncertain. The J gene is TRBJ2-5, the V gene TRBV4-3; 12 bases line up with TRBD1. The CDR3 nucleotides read TGCGCCAGCAGCCTAGGGACAGGGGGCACAGAGACCCAGTACTTC. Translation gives CASSLGTGGTETQYF.